This passage covers 23 T cell receptor beta chains from one sample sequenced in a study of siplizumab effects on memory and regulatory T cells. Method: immunoSEQ multiplex PCR; TCRdb's copy keeps in-frame clones and lacks some. The data hold 100,000 or so clones, with around 93% observed a single time. The sequenced material came from non-Treg CD4+ T cells sorted from blood. The receptors were sampled from a human donor in good health.

J is TRBJ2-3 and V is TRBV29-1, with TRBD1 matching 10 bases. Trimming cost V 8 bases and J 4 bases; bases outside gene matches: 12. The CDR3 is 15 residues long. Germline V lookup: CDR1 SQVTM, CDR2 ANQGSEA. The CDR3 region has the DNA TGCAGCACGGACAGGGGGGACAGGAGCCCAGATACGCAGTATTTT. This translates into CSTDRGDRSPDTQYF.

This chain connects TRBV7-9 to TRBJ1-1; no clear D. Germline values: CDR1 SEHNR, CDR2 FQNEAQ (reference sequence). The CDR3 contains 12 residues. V was trimmed by 2 bases and J by 4 bases, leaving 5 bases between them. The CDR3 nucleotides read TGTGCCAGCAGCTTATATTCCACTGAAGCTTTCTTT. It is translated as CASSLYSTEAFF. The complete variable domain, with remaining parts taken from reference TRBV7-9 and TRBJ1-1, reads DTGVSQNPRHKITKRGQNVTFRCDPISEHNRLYWYRQTLGQGPEFLTYFQNEAQLEKSRLLSDRFSAERPKGSFSTLEIQRTEQGDSAMYLCASSLYSTEAFFGQGTRLTVV.

The rearrangement links TRBV7-3 to TRBJ2-3; D call uncertain. This CDR3 spans 12 amino acids. Germline V gene data show CDR1 as SGHTA and CDR2 as FQGTGA. V shed 2 bases and J shed 6 bases, with 6 bases lying between them. CDR3 sequence: CASSLESDTQYF. CDR3 in DNA: TGTGCCAGCAGCTTAGAGTCTGATACGCAGTATTTT.

The chain is built from TRBV7-2 and TRBJ1-6; 9 nucleotides align to TRBD1. Per germline, CDR1 SGHTA and CDR2 FQGNSA. V shed 4 bases and J 6 bases; nucleotides not matched to a gene: 1. There are 14 residues in the CDR3. The chain's CDR3 is CASSSGQGNSPLHF. The CDR3 coding sequence is TGTGCCAGCAGCTCGGGACAGGGTAATTCACCCCTCCACTTT.

The rearrangement joins TRBV9 to TRBJ2-6, with D tentatively TRBD1 (6 bases). Germline loops: CDR1 SGDLS, CDR2 YYNGEE. This CDR3 region has 11 residues. Trimming took 5 bases from V and 13 from J, leaving 10 bases between them. CDR3 nucleotide sequence: TGTGCCAGCAGTACAGGGTTGGTCCTGACTTTC. Its translation: CASSTGLVLTF.

The chain employs TRBV6-4 and TRBJ2-1; TRBD2 matches 8 bases. V gave up 3 bases and J gave up 5 bases; unmatched junction bases: 12. Looked up from germline, CDR1 is MRHNA and CDR2 is SNTAGT. This CDR3 region has 17 residues. CDR3 sequence: CASSDGIAGRGNNEQFF. The DNA of the CDR3 is TGTGCCAGCAGTGATGGGATAGCGGGGCGAGGTAACAATGAGCAGTTCTTC.

The chain is built from TRBV6-4 and TRBJ1-6; the D is unclear. V lost 6 bases to trimming and J lost 9 bases, with 15 bases between them. CDR3 length: 14 amino acids. Per germline, CDR1 MRHNA and CDR2 SNTAGT. The CDR3 protein is CASRGRPKGSPLHF. The CDR3 bases are TGTGCCAGCAGGGGGAGGCCGAAGGGTTCACCCCTCCACTTT.

This chain's CDR3 is CASSSSRGRVEKLFF. In nucleotides, the CDR3 is TGTGCCAGCAGTTCTTCCAGGGGGCGGGTTGAAAAACTGTTTTTT. The chain has TRBV6-5 and TRBJ1-4; 8 positions agree with TRBD1. Germline CDR1 MNHEY, CDR2 SVGAGI. The ends lost 4 bases at V and 7 bases at J; junction bases unmatched: 8. The CDR3 covers 15 residues.

The count of this clone is one. J is TRBJ1-2 and V is TRBV7-2; D uncertain. V shed 1 base and J shed 1 base, with 13 bases lying between them. The length of the CDR3 is 16 residues. CDR1 is SGHTA, CDR2 FQGNSA, per germline. CDR3 nucleotide sequence: TGTGCCAGCAGCTTAGAAGGACCGATTTTTAACTATGGCTACACCTTC. Residues: CASSLEGPIFNYGYTF.

The gene calls are TRBV7-9 and TRBJ1-2, with TRBD1 identical over 7 bases. CDR3 length equals 15 residues. The J segment lost 0 bases and the V segment lost 2 bases, leaving 3 bases of the junction unmatched. Germline V lookup: CDR1 SEHNR, CDR2 FQNEAQ (reference sequence). CDR3 region: CASSLQGGPNYGYTF. CDR3 sequence (DNA): TGTGCCAGCAGCTTACAGGGGGGGCCTAACTATGGCTACACCTTC. Together with reference TRBV7-9 and TRBJ1-2, the CDR3 gives the full variable domain: DTGVSQNPRHKITKRGQNVTFRCDPISEHNRLYWYRQTLGQGPEFLTYFQNEAQLEKSRLLSDRFSAERPKGSFSTLEIQRTEQGDSAMYLCASSLQGGPNYGYTFGSGTRLTVV.

V is TRBV19 and J is TRBJ2-1; 10 bases align to TRBD2. Looked up from germline, CDR1 is LNHDA and CDR2 is SQIVND (reference sequence). The V and J ends lost 5 bases and 1 base, in that order; junction bases with no gene match: 5. The CDR3 totals 16 residues. CDR3 coding DNA: TGTGCCAGTAGTGTCGGACTAGCGGTATCCTACAATGAGCAGTTCTTC. This gives the protein CASSVGLAVSYNEQFF.

The genes are TRBV27 and TRBJ2-7; weak D call: TRBD2 (6 bases). The CDR3 totals 16 residues. Germline V gene sequence: CDR1 MNHEY, CDR2 SMNVEV (reference sequence). Trimming removed 2 bases at V and 6 bases at J, with 20 bases between. CDR3 sequence (DNA): TGTGCCAGCAGTTTAAGAGCGGCGGGGAATCGGCTCGAGCAGTACTTC. Translating it yields CASSLRAAGNRLEQYF.

The chain combines TRBV15 with TRBJ1-2; tentative D call: TRBD1 (6 bases). Germline lookup yields CDR1 LNHNV and CDR2 YYDKDF (reference sequence). Trimming removed 0 bases from V and 2 bases from J, with 10 bases in between. The CDR3 loop spans 15 amino acids. CDR3 amino acids: CATSRESTGNYGYTF. The DNA for the CDR3 is TGTGCCACCAGCAGAGAGTCCACAGGGAACTATGGCTACACCTTC. Based on the CDR3 plus reference TRBV15 and TRBJ1-2, the full variable domain is DAMVIQNPRYQVTQFGKPVTLSCSQTLNHNVMYWYQQKSSQAPKLLFHYYDKDFNNEADTPDNFQSRRPNTSFCFLDIRSPGLGDTAMYLCATSRESTGNYGYTFGSGTRLTVV.

The V call is TRBV6-1, the J call TRBJ1-1; D not certain. Trimming removed 6 bases from V and 5 bases from J, with 7 bases in between. Looked up from germline, CDR1 is MNHNS and CDR2 is SASEGT. The CDR3 is 11 amino acids. CDR3 in DNA: TGTGCCAGCAGGTATGAGACTGAAGCTTTCTTT. Translating gives CASRYETEAFF.

The chain uses TRBV11-3 and TRBJ1-3; D is perhaps TRBD1 (5 bases). The CDR3 has 13 amino acids. V shed 5 bases and J shed 0 bases, with 5 bases lying between them. Germline CDR1 SGHNT, CDR2 YENEEA. The CDR3 reads CASSGGSGNTIYF. The CDR3, as DNA: TGTGCCAGCAGCGGGGGCTCTGGAAACACCATATATTTT.

The gene calls are TRBV4-2 and TRBJ1-3; D is unresolved. Germline CDR1 is LGHNA and CDR2 is YNFKEQ. V lost 0 bases and J 0 bases, leaving 12 bases between the germline ends. The CDR3 contains 17 residues. The CDR3 reads CASSQDAFRISGNTIYF. The CDR3 coding sequence is TGTGCCAGCAGCCAAGACGCCTTTAGAATCTCTGGAAACACCATATATTTT.

J is TRBJ2-5 and V is TRBV5-1, with 15 nucleotides matching TRBD2. The CDR3 runs 17 residues. V shed 3 bases, J shed 1 base, and the junction held 4 bases outside the gene matches. Germline V gene lookup returns CDR1 SGHRS and CDR2 YFSETQ. CDR3 nucleotide sequence: TGCGCCAGCAGCTCCGGGACTAGCGGGAGGTTCCAAGAGACCCAGTACTTC. It specifies CASSSGTSGRFQETQYF. The complete variable domain, with remaining parts taken from reference TRBV5-1 and TRBJ2-5, reads KAGVTQTPRYLIKTRGQQVTLSCSPISGHRSVSWYQQTPGQGLQFLFEYFSETQRNKGNFPGRFSGRQFSNSRSEMNVSTLELGDSALYLCASSSGTSGRFQETQYFGPGTRLLVL.

CDR3 protein: CASSPKVGGSGNTIYF. In DNA form, the CDR3 reads TGTGCCAGCTCACCTAAGGTCGGGGGTTCTGGAAACACCATATATTTT. The rearrangement joins TRBV18 to TRBJ1-3; a possible D gene is TRBD1 (5 bases). Germline V lookup: CDR1 KGHSH, CDR2 LQKENI. The CDR3 contains 16 residues. The germline V and J ends were trimmed by 3 bases and 1 base, with 13 bases remaining between them.

This chain uses TRBV11-3 with TRBJ2-2; possibly TRBD2 for D (5 bases). V was cut by 2 bases and J by 5 bases, with 9 bases left in between. Germline CDR1 and CDR2: SGHNT and YENEEA. This CDR3 is built from 14 residues. Written as DNA, the CDR3 is TGTGCCAGCAGCTTAAGGACTCAAACCGGGGAGCTGTTTTTT. Translation: CASSLRTQTGELFF.

The chain links TRBV5-1 to TRBJ2-1, with 10 bases fitting TRBD1. Germline-derived CDR1 and CDR2 are SGHRS and YFSETQ. The CDR3 length is 15 residues. The junction had 4 bases not matched to a gene; V was cut back by 3 bases and J by 4 bases. DNA of the CDR3: TGCGCCAGCAGCTGGGGACAGGGGACTTACAATGAGCAGTTCTTC. Translation: CASSWGQGTYNEQFF. Complete variable domain (other parts from reference TRBV5-1 and TRBJ2-1): KAGVTQTPRYLIKTRGQQVTLSCSPISGHRSVSWYQQTPGQGLQFLFEYFSETQRNKGNFPGRFSGRQFSNSRSEMNVSTLELGDSALYLCASSWGQGTYNEQFFGPGTRLTVL.

The chain recombines TRBV19 with TRBJ2-1; TRBD2 might be the D (6 bases). V was shortened by 6 bases and J by 9 bases, with 21 bases between the two germline ends. The CDR3 runs 15 residues. Looked up from germline, CDR1 is LNHDA and CDR2 is SQIVND (reference sequence). The DNA for the CDR3 is TGTGCCAGTAGGAGAGTTGCACTAGCATCCGGTGAGCAGTTCTTC. Encoded protein: CASRRVALASGEQFF. Looking up the rest from reference TRBV19 and TRBJ2-1 gives the full variable domain: DGGITQSPKYLFRKEGQNVTLSCEQNLNHDAMYWYRQDPGQGLRLIYYSQIVNDFQKGDIAEGYSVSREKKESFPLTVTSAQKNPTAFYLCASRRVALASGEQFFGPGTRLTVL.

CDR3 in amino acids: CASSRKSLVEAFF. DNA of the CDR3: TGTGCCAGCAGCCGGAAAAGTTTGGTTGAAGCTTTCTTT. The J gene is TRBJ1-1, the V gene TRBV6-6; D is ambiguous. Trimming took off 6 bases at V and 7 bases at J, with 15 bases between the two ends. The germline V gene has CDR1 MNHNY and CDR2 SVGAGI (reference sequence). This CDR3 has 13 amino acids.

The gene calls are TRBV18 and TRBJ2-7, with a tentative D call TRBD1 (6 bases). Trimming removed 6 bases from V and 1 base from J, with 19 bases in between. The CDR3 is 16 amino acids. The V gene's germline CDR1 is KGHSH and CDR2 LQKENI. The CDR3 DNA reads as TGTGCCAGCTCTCACACAGGGCAGGGCGCTTCCTACGAGCAGTACTTC. Translated, it gives CASSHTGQGASYEQYF.